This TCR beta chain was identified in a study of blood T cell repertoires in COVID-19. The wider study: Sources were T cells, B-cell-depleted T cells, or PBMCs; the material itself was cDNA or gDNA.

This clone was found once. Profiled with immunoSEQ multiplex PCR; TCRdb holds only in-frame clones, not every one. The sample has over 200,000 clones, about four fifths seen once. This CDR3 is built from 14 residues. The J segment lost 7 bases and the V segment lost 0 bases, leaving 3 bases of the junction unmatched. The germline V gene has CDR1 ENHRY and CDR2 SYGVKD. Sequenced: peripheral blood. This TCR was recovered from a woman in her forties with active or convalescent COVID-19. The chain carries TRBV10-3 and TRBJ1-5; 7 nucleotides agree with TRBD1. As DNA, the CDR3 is TGTGCCATCAGTGAGTCGCAGGGGGTACAGCCCCAGCATTTT. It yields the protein CAISESQGVQPQHF.